These 20 T cell receptor beta chains share one sample of origin, sequenced in a study of control samples from healthy donors and cancer patients. Method: immunoSEQ multiplex PCR; TCRdb's copy keeps in-frame clones and lacks some. The data show some 74,000 clones, with around 93% seen just once and about 2.7% held by the top ten. The sample taken for sequencing was blood. The receptors here all came from a woman aged 25 to 45 in good health.

V and J are TRBV3-1 (or the pseudogene TRBV3-2) and TRBJ1-2; D remains unclear. The germline V gene has CDR1 LGHDT and CDR2 YNNKEL (reference sequence). V was cut by 2 bases and J by 14 bases, with 12 bases left in between. The CDR3 is 11 residues long. CDR3 in DNA: TGTGCCAGCAGCCAAAAGGCAGCGCCAACCTTC. Protein sequence: CASSQKAAPTF.

V is TRBV7-9 and J is TRBJ1-2; no clear D gene. This CDR3 is built from 14 residues. Germline V gene lookup returns CDR1 SEHNR and CDR2 FQNEAQ (reference sequence). Trimming took 3 bases from V and 0 from J, leaving 8 bases between them. This CDR3 reads CASSFGSSNYGYTF. CDR3 DNA: TGTGCCAGCAGCTTCGGGAGCTCTAACTATGGCTACACCTTC.

CDR3 in amino acids: CASSQDRATNEKLFF. The CDR3 DNA follows: TGTGCCAGCAGCCAAGATAGAGCGACTAATGAAAAACTGTTTTTT. This chain uses TRBV4-2 with TRBJ1-4, with D hard to call. The CDR3 is 15 residues long. Per the germline V gene, CDR1 is LGHNA and CDR2 is YNFKEQ. V dropped 0 bases and J dropped 2 bases, with 7 bases sitting between them.

This rearrangement joins TRBV9 to TRBJ1-2, with 10 bases that match TRBD1. V shed 0 bases and J 7 bases; nucleotides not matched to a gene: 9. The CDR3 contains 16 residues. Per the germline V gene, CDR1 is SGDLS and CDR2 is YYNGEE. CDR3 in DNA: TGTGCCAGCAGCGTAGGAAGGGACAGGGGCGGTTTTGGCTACACCTTC. It yields the protein CASSVGRDRGGFGYTF. Using reference TRBV9 and TRBJ1-2 for the parts outside the CDR3, the full variable domain is DSGVTQTPKHLITATGQRVTLRCSPRSGDLSVYWYQQSLDQGLQFLIQYYNGEERAKGNILERFSAQQFPDLHSELNLSSLELGDSALYFCASSVGRDRGGFGYTFGSGTRLTVV.

The chain joins TRBV12-3 or TRBV12-4 to TRBJ2-1; D may be TRBD2 (6 bases). CDR3 length equals 12 residues. V lost 1 base and J lost 10, with 8 bases in between. CDR3 sequence (DNA): TGTGCCAGCAGTTTAGGCGGAGGGGAGCAGTTCTTC. Its translation: CASSLGGGEQFF.

This sequence joins TRBV4-1 and TRBJ1-6; perhaps TRBD1 as D (6 bases). The V gene's germline CDR1 is MGHRA and CDR2 YSYEKL. The CDR3 totals 16 residues. V was cut by 0 bases and J by 7 bases, with 13 bases left in between. CDR3 in DNA: TGCGCCAGCAGCCAAGAGGAATTGGACAGAAATTCACCCCTCCACTTT. This sequence encodes CASSQEELDRNSPLHF.

The V gene is TRBV9, the J gene TRBJ2-1; D gene uncertain. The CDR3 contains 12 residues. V shed 0 bases and J shed 7 bases, with 5 bases lying between them. CDR1 SGDLS and CDR2 YYNGEE come from the germline V gene. The CDR3 is CASSVDGNEQFF. In nucleotides, the CDR3 is TGTGCCAGCAGCGTAGATGGGAATGAGCAGTTCTTC.

The gene calls are TRBV30 and TRBJ2-5; D perhaps matches TRBD1 (5 bases). From germline, CDR1 is GTSNPN and CDR2 SVGIG (reference sequence). The CDR3 length is 15 residues. Deletions cut 0 bases from V and 2 bases from J, with 13 bases between. CDR3 residues: CAWSVLSGRQETQYF. The CDR3 DNA follows: TGTGCCTGGAGTGTACTGTCAGGGCGGCAAGAGACCCAGTACTTC.

V is TRBV3-1 (or the pseudogene TRBV3-2) and J is TRBJ2-3, with D possibly being TRBD2 (5 bases). Trimming removed 4 bases at V and 6 bases at J, with 11 bases between. Germline-derived CDR1 and CDR2 are LGHDT and YNNKEL (reference sequence). The CDR3 runs 13 residues. The CDR3 DNA is TGTGCCAGCAGCCGGATCGCGGGTGATACGCAGTATTTT. Translation gives CASSRIAGDTQYF.

The chain uses TRBV28 and TRBJ1-4, with D unclear. The CDR3 covers 22 residues. CDR1 and CDR2 (germline): MDHEN, SYDVKM. Trimming took off 6 bases at V and 6 bases at J, with 38 bases between the two ends. The CDR3 region is CASSASFPWREENEGGHEKLFF. DNA of the CDR3: TGTGCCAGCAGCGCTTCCTTCCCGTGGAGAGAGGAAAACGAGGGAGGTCATGAAAAACTGTTTTTT.

V gene TRBV3-1 (or the pseudogene TRBV3-2) combines with J gene TRBJ2-1; D is undetermined. The CDR3 has 12 amino acids. Trimming cost V 5 bases and J 9 bases, with 11 bases left between them. Germline V gene lookup returns CDR1 LGHDT and CDR2 YNNKEL (reference sequence). As DNA, the CDR3 is TGTGCCAGCAGCTCAAAGGTGGGTGAGCAGTTCTTC. As protein: CASSSKVGEQFF.

The chain employs TRBV5-1 and TRBJ2-5; 7 bases map to TRBD1. Germline V gene sequence: CDR1 SGHRS, CDR2 YFSETQ. The CDR3 spans 14 residues. The V and J ends lost 4 bases and 2 bases, in that order; junction bases with no gene match: 5. The CDR3 region has the DNA TGCGCCAGCAGCAAGGGACAGAAACAAGAGACCCAGTACTTC. This sequence encodes CASSKGQKQETQYF.

For this clone: One junction end disagrees with the germline gene, perhaps due to a read error. The V and J genes are TRBV5-1 and TRBJ1-6; D not resolved. Germline loops: CDR1 SGHRS, CDR2 YFSETQ. The CDR3 consists of 16 residues. CDR3: CASSLDPGVNNSPLHF. In DNA form, the CDR3 reads TGCGCCAGCAGTTTGGACCCCGGGGTCAACAATTCACCCCTCCACTTT.

The rearrangement links TRBV5-1 to TRBJ1-3, with unresolved D. The CDR3 spans 15 residues. CDR1 is SGHRS, CDR2 YFSETQ, per germline. Trimming left V 0 bases short and J 0 bases short, with 7 bases between. CDR3 amino acids: CASSLGQSSGNTIYF. CDR3 nucleotide sequence: TGCGCCAGCAGCTTGGGGCAGTCCTCTGGAAACACCATATATTTT.

The V call is TRBV7-2, the J call TRBJ1-2, with 8 bases that match TRBD1. Trimming at V came to 5 bases and at J to 2 bases, leaving 7 bases not matched to a gene. The germline V gene encodes CDR1 SGHTA and CDR2 FQGNSA. The CDR3 covers 15 residues. CDR3 bases: TGTGCCAGCAGCGTCCGGACAGGGCCCAACTATGGCTACACCTTC. Amino acid sequence: CASSVRTGPNYGYTF.

The chain combines TRBV30 with TRBJ1-4; 7 bases map to TRBD1. Unmatched junction bases numbered 4, after V lost 4 bases and J lost 5 bases. CDR1 and CDR2 from the germline V gene are GTSNPN and SVGIG (reference sequence). The CDR3 length is 13 residues. Here the CDR3 reads CAWTGQRNEKLFF. The CDR3 DNA reads TGTGCCTGGACGGGACAGCGGAATGAAAAACTGTTTTTT.

The gene calls are TRBV27 and TRBJ2-3; unclear D gene. The CDR3 sequence is 15 residues long. The V and J ends lost 0 bases and 6 bases respectively, with 13 bases between them. Germline CDR1 MNHEY, CDR2 SMNVEV (reference sequence). This CDR3 reads CASSLSTPGGDTQYF. DNA for the CDR3: TGTGCCAGCAGTTTATCGACTCCCGGTGGCGATACGCAGTATTTT.

The chain links TRBV6-1 to TRBJ1-3; no reliable D call. Germline V gene lookup returns CDR1 MNHNS and CDR2 SASEGT. V lost 0 bases and J 0 bases, leaving 9 bases between the germline ends. This CDR3 is built from 16 residues. The CDR3 region has the DNA TGTGCCAGCAGTGAAGCGCGAGCGGTCTCTGGAAACACCATATATTTT. This sequence encodes CASSEARAVSGNTIYF.

The chain has TRBV12-2 and TRBJ2-5; TRBD2, the table's D call, lacks a check against the DNA. TRBV12-2 is a documented pseudogene. CDR3 size: 17 residues. CDR3 loop: CASRLSLRWTGGETQYF. CDR3 DNA: TGTGCAAGTCGCTTATCCCTCCGGTGGACGGGCGGGGAGACCCAGTACTTC.

J is TRBJ1-6 and V is TRBV25-1; D call uncertain. The V end was cut by 10 bases, the J end by 6 bases, with 10 bases between. Germline-derived CDR1 and CDR2 are MGHDK and SYGVNS. The length of the CDR3 is 12 residues. The CDR3 region is CATASFNSPLHF. The CDR3 coding sequence is TGTGCCACAGCGAGTTTTAATTCACCCCTCCACTTT.